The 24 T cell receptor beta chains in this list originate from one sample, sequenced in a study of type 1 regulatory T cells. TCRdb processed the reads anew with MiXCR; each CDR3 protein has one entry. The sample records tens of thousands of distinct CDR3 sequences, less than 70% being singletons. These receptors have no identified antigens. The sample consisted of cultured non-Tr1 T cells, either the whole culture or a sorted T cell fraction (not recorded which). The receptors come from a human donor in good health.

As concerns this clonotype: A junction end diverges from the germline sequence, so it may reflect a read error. CDR3 protein: CASSQDAGLADGVFSYEPYF. CDR3 DNA: TGTGCCAGCAGCCAAGATGCCGGACTAGCGGATGGGGTGTTTTCCTACGAGCCGTACTTC. The chain recombines TRBV4-2 with TRBJ2-7, with 10 bases fitting TRBD2. Looked up from germline, CDR1 is LGHNA and CDR2 is YNFKEQ. CDR3 size: 20 residues.

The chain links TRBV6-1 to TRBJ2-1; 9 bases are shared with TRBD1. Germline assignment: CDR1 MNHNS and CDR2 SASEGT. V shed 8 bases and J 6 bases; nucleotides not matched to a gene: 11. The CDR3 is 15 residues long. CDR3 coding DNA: TGTGCCAGCGGTCGGGGACAGGGATCAGGCAATGAGCAGTTCTTC. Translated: CASGRGQGSGNEQFF.

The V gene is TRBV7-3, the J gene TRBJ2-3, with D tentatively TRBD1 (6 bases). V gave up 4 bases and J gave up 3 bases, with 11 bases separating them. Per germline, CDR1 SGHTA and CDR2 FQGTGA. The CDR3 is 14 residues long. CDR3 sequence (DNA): TGTGCCAGCAGCTCACAGGGTGGTACAGATACGCAGTATTTT. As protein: CASSSQGGTDTQYF.

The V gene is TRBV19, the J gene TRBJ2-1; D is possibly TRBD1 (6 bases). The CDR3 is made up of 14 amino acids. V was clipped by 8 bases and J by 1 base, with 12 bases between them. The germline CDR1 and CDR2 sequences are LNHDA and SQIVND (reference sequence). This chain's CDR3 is CASEKGGSYNEQFF. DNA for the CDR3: TGTGCCAGTGAAAAAGGGGGTTCCTACAATGAGCAGTTCTTC.

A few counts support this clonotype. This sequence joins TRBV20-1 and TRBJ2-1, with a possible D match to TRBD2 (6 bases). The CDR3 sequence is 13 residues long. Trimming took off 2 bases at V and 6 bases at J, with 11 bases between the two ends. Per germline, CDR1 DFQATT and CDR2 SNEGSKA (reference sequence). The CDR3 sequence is CSARSLAPNEQFF. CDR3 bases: TGCAGTGCTAGATCACTAGCACCCAATGAGCAGTTCTTC.

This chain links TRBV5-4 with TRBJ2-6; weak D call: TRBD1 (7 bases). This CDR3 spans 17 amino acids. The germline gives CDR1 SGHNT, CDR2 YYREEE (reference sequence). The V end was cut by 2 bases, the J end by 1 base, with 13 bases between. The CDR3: CASSFGGGASGANVLTF. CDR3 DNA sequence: TGTGCCAGCAGCTTTGGAGGGGGCGCGTCTGGGGCCAACGTCCTGACTTTC.

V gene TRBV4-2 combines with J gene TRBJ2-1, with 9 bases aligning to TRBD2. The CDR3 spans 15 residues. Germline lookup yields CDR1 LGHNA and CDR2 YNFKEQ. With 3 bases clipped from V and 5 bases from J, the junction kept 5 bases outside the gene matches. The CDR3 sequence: CASSQPGLADNEQFF. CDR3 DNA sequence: TGTGCCAGCAGCCAGCCGGGACTAGCTGACAATGAGCAGTTCTTC.

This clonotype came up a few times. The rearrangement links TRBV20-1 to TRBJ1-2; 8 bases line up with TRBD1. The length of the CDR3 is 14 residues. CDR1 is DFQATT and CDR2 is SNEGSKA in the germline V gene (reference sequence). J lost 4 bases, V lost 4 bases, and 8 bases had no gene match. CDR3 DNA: TGCAGTGCTAACGACAGGGGTGGGACCTATGGCTACACCTTC. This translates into CSANDRGGTYGYTF.

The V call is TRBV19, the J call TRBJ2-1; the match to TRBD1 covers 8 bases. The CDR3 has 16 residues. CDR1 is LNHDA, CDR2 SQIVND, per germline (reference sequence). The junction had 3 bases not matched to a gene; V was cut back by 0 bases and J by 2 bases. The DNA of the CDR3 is TGTGCCAGTAGTATAGATCTCAGGGGGCCCTACAATGAGCAGTTCTTC. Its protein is CASSIDLRGPYNEQFF. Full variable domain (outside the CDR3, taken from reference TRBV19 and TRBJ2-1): DGGITQSPKYLFRKEGQNVTLSCEQNLNHDAMYWYRQDPGQGLRLIYYSQIVNDFQKGDIAEGYSVSREKKESFPLTVTSAQKNPTAFYLCASSIDLRGPYNEQFFGPGTRLTVL.

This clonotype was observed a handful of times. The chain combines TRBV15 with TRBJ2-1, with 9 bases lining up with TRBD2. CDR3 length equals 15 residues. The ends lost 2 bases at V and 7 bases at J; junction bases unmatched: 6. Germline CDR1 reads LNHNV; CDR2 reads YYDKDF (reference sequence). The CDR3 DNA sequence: TGTGCCACCAGCAGATTAGCGGGGGTACCTAATGAGCAGTTCTTC. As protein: CATSRLAGVPNEQFF.

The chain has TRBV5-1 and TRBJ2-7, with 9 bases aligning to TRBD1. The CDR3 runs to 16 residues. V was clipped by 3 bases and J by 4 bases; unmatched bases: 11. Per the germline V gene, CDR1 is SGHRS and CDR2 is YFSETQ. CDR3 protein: CASSWTLTGGDYEQYF. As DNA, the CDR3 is TGCGCCAGCAGCTGGACACTGACAGGGGGTGATTACGAGCAGTACTTC.

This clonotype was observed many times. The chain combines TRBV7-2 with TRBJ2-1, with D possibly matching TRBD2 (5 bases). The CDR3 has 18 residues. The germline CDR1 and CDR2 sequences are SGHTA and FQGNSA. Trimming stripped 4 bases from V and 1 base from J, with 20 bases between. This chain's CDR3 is CASSSPGRGTESYNEQFF. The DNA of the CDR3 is TGTGCCAGCAGCTCTCCTGGTCGGGGAACGGAATCCTACAATGAGCAGTTCTTC. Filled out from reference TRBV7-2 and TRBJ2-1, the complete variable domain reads GAGVSQSPSNKVTEKGKDVELRCDPISGHTALYWYRQSLGQGLEFLIYFQGNSAPDKSGLPSDRFSAERTGGSVSTLTIQRTQQEDSAVYLCASSSPGRGTESYNEQFFGPGTRLTVL.

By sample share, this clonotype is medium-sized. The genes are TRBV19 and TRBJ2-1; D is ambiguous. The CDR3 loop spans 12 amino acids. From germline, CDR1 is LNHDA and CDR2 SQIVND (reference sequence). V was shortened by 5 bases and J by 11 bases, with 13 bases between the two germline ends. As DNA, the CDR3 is TGTGCCAGTAGTTTTGCCGGTAGCCAGCAGTTCTTC. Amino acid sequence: CASSFAGSQQFF.

CDR3 residues: CASSLDRGSSYNEQFF. CDR3 nucleotides: TGTGCCAGCAGCTTAGATCGTGGTAGCTCCTACAATGAGCAGTTCTTC. This chain joins TRBV7-6 and TRBJ2-1, with D unresolved. Trimming shortened V by 1 base and J by 0 bases, and 10 bases separated the two germline ends. CDR3 size: 16 residues. CDR1 is SGHVS and CDR2 is FNYEAQ in the germline V gene.

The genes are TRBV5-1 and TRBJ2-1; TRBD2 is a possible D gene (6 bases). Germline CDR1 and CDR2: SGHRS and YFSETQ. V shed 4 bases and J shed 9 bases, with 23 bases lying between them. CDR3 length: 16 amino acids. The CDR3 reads CASSPEGSLQRGEQFF. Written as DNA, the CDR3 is TGCGCCAGCAGCCCGGAGGGATCTCTTCAGCGTGGTGAGCAGTTCTTC.

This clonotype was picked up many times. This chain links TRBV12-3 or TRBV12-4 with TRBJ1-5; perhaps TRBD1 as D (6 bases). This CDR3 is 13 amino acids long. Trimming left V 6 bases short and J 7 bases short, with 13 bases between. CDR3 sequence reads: CASSPGVWQPQHF. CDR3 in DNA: TGTGCCAGCAGCCCAGGGGTATGGCAGCCCCAGCATTTT.

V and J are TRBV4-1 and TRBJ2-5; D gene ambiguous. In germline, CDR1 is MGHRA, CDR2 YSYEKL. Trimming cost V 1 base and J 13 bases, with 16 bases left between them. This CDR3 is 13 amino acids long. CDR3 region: CASSQVEQASVYF. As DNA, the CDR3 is TGCGCCAGCAGCCAAGTGGAGCAGGCTTCAGTGTACTTC.

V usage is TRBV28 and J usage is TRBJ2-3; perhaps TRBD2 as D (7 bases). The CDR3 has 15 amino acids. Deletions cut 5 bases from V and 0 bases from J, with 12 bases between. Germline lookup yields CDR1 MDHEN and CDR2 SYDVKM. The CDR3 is CASSGGGRSTDTQYF. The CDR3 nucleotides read TGTGCCAGCAGTGGGGGGGGCAGAAGCACAGATACGCAGTATTTT.

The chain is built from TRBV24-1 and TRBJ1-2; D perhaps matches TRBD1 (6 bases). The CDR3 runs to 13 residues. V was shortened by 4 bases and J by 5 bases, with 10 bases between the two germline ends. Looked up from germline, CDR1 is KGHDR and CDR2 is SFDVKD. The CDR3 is CATSDPTGYGYTF. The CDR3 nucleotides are TGTGCCACCAGTGACCCAACAGGGTATGGCTACACCTTC.

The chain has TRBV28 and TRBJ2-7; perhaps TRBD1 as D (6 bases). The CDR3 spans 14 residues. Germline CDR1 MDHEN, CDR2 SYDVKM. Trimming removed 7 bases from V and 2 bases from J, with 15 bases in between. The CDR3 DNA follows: TGTGCCAGCACTGCAACCGGGGACACCTACGAGCAGTACTTC. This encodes CASTATGDTYEQYF. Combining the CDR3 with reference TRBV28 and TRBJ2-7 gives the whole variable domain DVKVTQSSRYLVKRTGEKVFLECVQDMDHENMFWYRQDPGLGLRLIYFSYDVKMKEKGDIPEGYSVSREKKERFSLILESASTNQTSMYLCASTATGDTYEQYFGPGTRLTVT.

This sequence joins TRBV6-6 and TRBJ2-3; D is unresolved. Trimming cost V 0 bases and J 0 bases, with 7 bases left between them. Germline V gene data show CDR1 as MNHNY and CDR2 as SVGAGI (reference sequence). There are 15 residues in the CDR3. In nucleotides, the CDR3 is TGTGCCAGCAGTTACTCTCGAGGCAGCACAGATACGCAGTATTTT. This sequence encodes CASSYSRGSTDTQYF.

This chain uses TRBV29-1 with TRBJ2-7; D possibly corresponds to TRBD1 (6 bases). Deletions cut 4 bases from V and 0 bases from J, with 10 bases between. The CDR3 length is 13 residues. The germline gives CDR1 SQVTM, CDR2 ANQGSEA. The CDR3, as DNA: TGCAGCGTTGGAGCGGACAGCTCCTACGAGCAGTACTTC. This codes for CSVGADSSYEQYF.

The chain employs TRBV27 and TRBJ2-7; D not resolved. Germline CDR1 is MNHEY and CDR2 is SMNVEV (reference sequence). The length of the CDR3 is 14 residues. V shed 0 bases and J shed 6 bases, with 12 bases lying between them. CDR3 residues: CASSLSSRFTEQYF. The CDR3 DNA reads TGTGCCAGCAGTTTATCCAGCCGCTTTACCGAGCAGTACTTC.

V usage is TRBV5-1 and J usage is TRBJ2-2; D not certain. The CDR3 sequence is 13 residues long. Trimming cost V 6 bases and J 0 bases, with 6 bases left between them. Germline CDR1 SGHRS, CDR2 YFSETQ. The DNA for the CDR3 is TGCGCCAGCAAAAGGGCGAACACCGGGGAGCTGTTTTTT. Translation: CASKRANTGELFF.